This TCR beta chain was captured by sequencing in a study of identical twins. This clonotype came up a few times. TCRdb re-analysed the 5' RACE reads in MiXCR, keeping a single row per CDR3 protein. This table has 1.5 million to 2 million distinct CDR3 sequences, about 32% appearing once. All donors were healthy Caucasians. Germline CDR1 and CDR2: KGHDR and SFDVKD. The J segment lost 9 bases and the V segment lost 4 bases, leaving 6 bases of the junction unmatched. The length of the CDR3 is 13 residues. The gene calls are TRBV24-1 and TRBJ1-1; 8 nucleotides agree with TRBD1. The TCR was taken from a newborn girl in good health. Sequencing was performed on cord blood. In nucleotides, the CDR3 is TGTGCCACCAGTGACCATGGACAGGGCCAAGCTTTCTTT. It yields the protein CATSDHGQGQAFF.